This TCR beta chain was documented in a study of response to subunit inactivated influenza vaccine. Notes on the study in general: It was the authors' suggestion that each seasonal influenza vaccination recruits few new T cells.

Germline trimming cut 2 bases from V and 0 bases from J; bases unmatched to any gene: 4. Germline-derived CDR1 and CDR2 are DFQATT and SNEGSKA (reference sequence). The CDR3 has 16 amino acids. TCRdb reprocessed the RT-PCR reads via MiXCR and lists one record per CDR3 protein. The data hold fewer than 700,000 distinct CDR3 sequences, with 10% to 15% observed a single time. This clonotype was detected only a few times. Its target is not known. This sequence originates from a man aged 45-60 years who received an inactivated influenza vaccine. The chain recombines TRBV20-1 with TRBJ2-2; 9 positions match TRBD2. The source was PBMCs from blood, collected roughly 6 weeks after vaccination. The CDR3 DNA sequence: TGCAGTGCTAGATGGCGGGAGGGTACGAACACCGGGGAGCTGTTTTTT. Protein product: CSARWREGTNTGELFF.